This is a list of T cell receptor beta chains from one sample in a study of CXCR3-negative and CXCR3-positive naive CD8 T cells. No DNA is given; TCRdb re-called the 5' RACE reads and lists each CDR3 protein once. Its clone listing holds about 150,000 distinct CDR3 sequences. The sample taken for sequencing was naive CXCR3+ CD8+ T cells from blood. These receptors were obtained from a human donor in good health. Some clones in this sample may be carry-over from other donors' samples. The CDR3 runs from the conserved cysteine through the conserved F or W.

cdr3_aa: CASSSGDRAGTEAFF; v_call: TRBV27; j_call: TRBJ1-1
cdr3_aa: CASSLRGPRKYEQYF; v_call: TRBV28; j_call: TRBJ2-7
cdr3_aa: CASSTDRRADYGYTF; v_call: TRBV28; j_call: TRBJ1-2
cdr3_aa: CASSETGTNTEAFF; v_call: TRBV10-1; j_call: TRBJ1-1
cdr3_aa: CASRSGITDTQYF; v_call: TRBV7-8; j_call: TRBJ2-3
cdr3_aa: CASSLVSSSSYEQYF; v_call: TRBV7-2; j_call: TRBJ2-7
cdr3_aa: CSASFGTEETQYF; v_call: TRBV20-1; j_call: TRBJ2-5
cdr3_aa: CASSPPYFHRDRDYGYTF; v_call: TRBV7-9; j_call: TRBJ1-2
cdr3_aa: CASSSYVKEFSYEQYF; v_call: TRBV28; j_call: TRBJ2-7
cdr3_aa: CASSPVNTKGDTIYF; v_call: TRBV12-3/TRBV12-4; j_call: TRBJ1-3
cdr3_aa: CASSSNPWTPKNIQYF; v_call: TRBV28; j_call: TRBJ2-4
cdr3_aa: CASRLAETGPNTEAFF; v_call: TRBV12-2; j_call: TRBJ1-1
cdr3_aa: CSARDQNSGDSYEQYF; v_call: TRBV20-1; j_call: TRBJ2-7
cdr3_aa: CSARASSSYEQYF; v_call: TRBV20-1; j_call: TRBJ2-7
cdr3_aa: CASSSHVGGDYNEQFF; v_call: TRBV7-9; j_call: TRBJ2-1
cdr3_aa: CASSTLGATDTEAFF; v_call: TRBV6-2/TRBV6-3; j_call: TRBJ1-1
cdr3_aa: CASSSGQYTEAFF; v_call: TRBV7-9; j_call: TRBJ1-1
cdr3_aa: CATRQTSQETQYF; v_call: TRBV24-1; j_call: TRBJ2-5
cdr3_aa: CASSQGSNSYNEQFF; v_call: TRBV4-3; j_call: TRBJ2-1
cdr3_aa: CPSSLRVSGSVTDTQYF; v_call: TRBV5-1; j_call: TRBJ2-3
cdr3_aa: CASSQGAPGNEQFF; v_call: TRBV23-1; j_call: TRBJ2-1
cdr3_aa: CAISAGNNQPQHF; v_call: TRBV10-3; j_call: TRBJ1-5
cdr3_aa: CASSEGGQEIQETQYF; v_call: TRBV2; j_call: TRBJ2-5
cdr3_aa: CASSLGYGQSYEQYF; v_call: TRBV7-6; j_call: TRBJ2-7
cdr3_aa: CASSLGVNGYEQYF; v_call: TRBV7-2; j_call: TRBJ2-7
cdr3_aa: CASSPSEGGNTDTQYF; v_call: TRBV7-9; j_call: TRBJ2-3
cdr3_aa: CASRAGGNTIYF; v_call: TRBV6-5; j_call: TRBJ1-3
cdr3_aa: CASRPGLGETQYF; v_call: TRBV6-2/TRBV6-3; j_call: TRBJ2-5
cdr3_aa: CASSSWERNTEAFF; v_call: TRBV5-1; j_call: TRBJ1-1
cdr3_aa: CSVIAGAAYNEQFF; v_call: TRBV29-1; j_call: TRBJ2-1
cdr3_aa: CATSDPPQGANVLTF; v_call: TRBV15; j_call: TRBJ2-6
cdr3_aa: CASSLDGAQITEAFF; v_call: TRBV7-2; j_call: TRBJ1-1
cdr3_aa: CASSFGVGQETQYF; v_call: TRBV12-3/TRBV12-4; j_call: TRBJ2-5
cdr3_aa: CASSKPADTSTDTQYF; v_call: TRBV21-1; j_call: TRBJ2-3
cdr3_aa: CSSSHTGGYGYTF; v_call: TRBV7-9; j_call: TRBJ1-2
cdr3_aa: CASSDSILKDRGSYNSPLHF; v_call: TRBV6-4; j_call: TRBJ1-6
cdr3_aa: CASSSGTELNYGYTF; v_call: TRBV5-1; j_call: TRBJ1-2
cdr3_aa: CASSLAGRGTDTQYF; v_call: TRBV7-8; j_call: TRBJ2-3
cdr3_aa: CATSRGSRNEQFF; v_call: TRBV15; j_call: TRBJ2-1
cdr3_aa: CASSIGLLEQYF; v_call: TRBV11-2; j_call: TRBJ2-7
cdr3_aa: CASSPRTGNTDTQYF; v_call: TRBV23-1; j_call: TRBJ2-3
cdr3_aa: CASRQVLSGPDEQFF; v_call: TRBV28; j_call: TRBJ2-1
cdr3_aa: CASSTGTGDIQYF; v_call: TRBV19; j_call: TRBJ2-4
cdr3_aa: CASSHNSGIYNEQFF; v_call: TRBV4-2; j_call: TRBJ2-1
cdr3_aa: CASTSVAGAGELFF; v_call: TRBV6-4; j_call: TRBJ2-2
cdr3_aa: CSARLGGGQNEQFF; v_call: TRBV20-1; j_call: TRBJ2-1
cdr3_aa: CASRSAASGPLPYEQYF; v_call: TRBV18; j_call: TRBJ2-7
cdr3_aa: CASSLVNTDTQYF; v_call: TRBV7-9; j_call: TRBJ2-3
cdr3_aa: CASSLGWYEQYF; v_call: TRBV7-9; j_call: TRBJ2-7
cdr3_aa: CASSYEVRRGTGELFF; v_call: TRBV6-5; j_call: TRBJ2-2
cdr3_aa: CASSLVAGADTQYF; v_call: TRBV11-1; j_call: TRBJ2-3
cdr3_aa: CASSYRQIANYGYTF; v_call: TRBV5-4; j_call: TRBJ1-2
cdr3_aa: CASTPTSGVTYEQYF; v_call: TRBV6-5; j_call: TRBJ2-7
cdr3_aa: CSAREEGLGGSVNEQFF; v_call: TRBV20-1; j_call: TRBJ2-1
cdr3_aa: CASSLEGLAAAGELFF; v_call: TRBV11-1; j_call: TRBJ2-2
cdr3_aa: CASAPQFSGSHEQYF; v_call: TRBV12-3/TRBV12-4; j_call: TRBJ2-7
cdr3_aa: CASSLGQDMNTEAFF; v_call: TRBV5-1; j_call: TRBJ1-1
cdr3_aa: CASSLQTSGRAFTSTDTQYF; v_call: TRBV28; j_call: TRBJ2-3
cdr3_aa: CASSHLPTIYEQYF; v_call: TRBV12-3/TRBV12-4; j_call: TRBJ2-7
cdr3_aa: CASSLAGVSYNSPPHF; v_call: TRBV7-9; j_call: TRBJ1-6